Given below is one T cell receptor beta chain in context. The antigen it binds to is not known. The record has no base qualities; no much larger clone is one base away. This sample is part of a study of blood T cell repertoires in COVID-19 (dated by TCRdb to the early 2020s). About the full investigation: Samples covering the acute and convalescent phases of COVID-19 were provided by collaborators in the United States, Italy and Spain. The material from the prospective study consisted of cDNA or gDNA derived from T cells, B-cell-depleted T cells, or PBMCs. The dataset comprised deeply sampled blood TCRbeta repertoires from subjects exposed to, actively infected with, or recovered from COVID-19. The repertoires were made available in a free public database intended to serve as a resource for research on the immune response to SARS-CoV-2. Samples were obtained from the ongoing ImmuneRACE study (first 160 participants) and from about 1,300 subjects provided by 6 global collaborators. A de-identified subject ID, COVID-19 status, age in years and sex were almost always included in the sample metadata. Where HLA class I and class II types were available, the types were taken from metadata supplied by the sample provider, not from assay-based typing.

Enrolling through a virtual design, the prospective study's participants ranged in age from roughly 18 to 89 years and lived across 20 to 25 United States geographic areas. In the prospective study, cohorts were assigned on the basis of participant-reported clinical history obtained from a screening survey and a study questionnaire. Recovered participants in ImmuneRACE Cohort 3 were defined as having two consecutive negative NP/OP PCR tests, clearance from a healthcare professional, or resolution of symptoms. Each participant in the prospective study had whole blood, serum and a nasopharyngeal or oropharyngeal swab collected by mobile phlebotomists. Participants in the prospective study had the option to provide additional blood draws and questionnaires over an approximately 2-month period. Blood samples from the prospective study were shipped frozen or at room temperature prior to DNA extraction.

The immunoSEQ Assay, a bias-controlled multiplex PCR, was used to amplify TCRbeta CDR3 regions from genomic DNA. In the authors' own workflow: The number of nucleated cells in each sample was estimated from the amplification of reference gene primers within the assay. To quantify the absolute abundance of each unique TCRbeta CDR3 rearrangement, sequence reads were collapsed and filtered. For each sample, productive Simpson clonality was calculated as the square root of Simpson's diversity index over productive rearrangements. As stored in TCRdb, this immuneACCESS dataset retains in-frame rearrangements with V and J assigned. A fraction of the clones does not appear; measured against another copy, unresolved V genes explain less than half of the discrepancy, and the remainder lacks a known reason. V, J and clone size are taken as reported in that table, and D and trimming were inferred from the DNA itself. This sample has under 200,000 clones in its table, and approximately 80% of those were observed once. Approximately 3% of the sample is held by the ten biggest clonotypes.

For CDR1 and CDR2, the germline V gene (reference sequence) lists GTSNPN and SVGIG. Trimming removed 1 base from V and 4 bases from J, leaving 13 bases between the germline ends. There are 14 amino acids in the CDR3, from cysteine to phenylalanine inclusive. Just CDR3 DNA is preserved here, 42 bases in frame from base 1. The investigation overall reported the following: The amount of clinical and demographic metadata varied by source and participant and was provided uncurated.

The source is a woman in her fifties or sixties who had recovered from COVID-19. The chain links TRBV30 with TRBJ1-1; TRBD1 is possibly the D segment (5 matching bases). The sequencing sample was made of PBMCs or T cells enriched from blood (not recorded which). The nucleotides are TGTGCCTGGAGTGGAGGGACTGCGGGCACTGAAGCTTTCTTT. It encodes CAWSGGTAGTEAFF. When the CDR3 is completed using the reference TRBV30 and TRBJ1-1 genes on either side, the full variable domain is SQTIHQWPATLVQPVGSPLSLECTVEGTSNPNLYWYRQAAGRGLQLLFYSVGIGQISSEVPQNLSASRPQDRQFILSSKKLLLSDSGFYLCAWSGGTAGTEAFFGQGTRLTVV.